This T cell receptor beta chain came from a study of control samples from healthy donors and cancer patients. Sequencing was performed with immunoSEQ multiplex PCR; in TCRdb, only in-frame clones are kept and a portion is missing. This sample yields 170,000 or so clones, of which more than 90% are seen a single time; around 2% belongs to the top ten. Trimming took off 5 bases at V and 5 bases at J, with 7 bases between the two ends. CDR3 length equals 11 residues. Germline CDR1 is SGHRS and CDR2 is YFSETQ. This clonotype was obtained from a woman aged 40 to 50 in good health. Sample: blood. The rearrangement joins TRBV5-1 to TRBJ1-1; unclear D gene. CDR3 sequence (DNA): TGCGCCAGCAGAGAGCAGACTGAAGCTTTCTTT. This translates into CASREQTEAFF.